The 14 T cell receptor beta chains below were found in one sample sequenced in a study of T cell changes during pregnancy in multiple sclerosis. Clones were read by immunoSEQ multiplex PCR, and TCRdb kept only the in-frame ones, dropping some. The sample includes 29,000 or so clones, about 88% seen only once; the top ten take 6.5% to 8.5%. The sequenced sample was CD8+ T cells from peripheral blood mononuclear cells, obtained in the second trimester of pregnancy. These receptors were collected from a female donor with multiple sclerosis, enrolled in a pregnancy study.

The chain uses TRBV4-3 and TRBJ2-1; TRBD1 matches 7 bases. V shed 6 bases and J 2 bases; nucleotides not matched to a gene: 7. Per the germline V gene, CDR1 is LGHNA and CDR2 is YSLEER. The CDR3 runs 15 residues. The CDR3 spells CASSPTGAAYNEQFF. Written as DNA, the CDR3 is TGCGCCAGCAGTCCTACAGGGGCGGCCTACAATGAGCAGTTCTTC.

This chain connects TRBV5-4 to TRBJ1-2; 9 bases are a match to TRBD1. The CDR3 runs 14 residues. Trimming removed 4 bases from V and 8 bases from J; junction bases left unmatched: 9. Germline V gives CDR1 SGHNT, CDR2 YYREEE (reference sequence). The CDR3 DNA is TGTGCCAGCAGCATCCCGGGACAGGGCCGCGGCTACACCTTC. Its protein is CASSIPGQGRGYTF.

This chain uses TRBV6-4 with TRBJ2-1; TRBD2 matches 13 bases. V was pared by 5 bases and J by 6 bases, with 4 bases of the junction left unmatched. Germline assignment: CDR1 MRHNA and CDR2 SNTAGT. The CDR3 contains 15 residues. The CDR3 protein is CASSLTSGGANEQFF. Written as DNA, the CDR3 is TGTGCCAGCAGTCTCACTAGCGGGGGGGCCAATGAGCAGTTCTTC.

CDR3 sequence (DNA): TGCGCCAGCAGCCAGCATAGACAGGAAAACACTGAAGCTTTCTTT. It translates to CASSQHRQENTEAFF. V gene TRBV4-3 combines with J gene TRBJ1-1; weak D call: TRBD1 (6 bases). This CDR3 contains 15 residues. Germline V gene sequence: CDR1 LGHNA, CDR2 YSLEER. Deletions cut 3 bases from V and 2 bases from J, with 13 bases between.

The chain links TRBV5-6 to TRBJ2-6; a possible D gene is TRBD1 (6 bases). Germline V gives CDR1 SGHDT, CDR2 YYEEEE. The CDR3 spans 18 residues. V was trimmed by 2 bases and J by 3 bases, leaving 18 bases between them. The CDR3, as DNA: TGTGCCAGCAGCTTTGGTGCAGGGGACGGTTATGGGGCCAACGTCCTGACTTTC. Its translation: CASSFGAGDGYGANVLTF.

The V and J genes are TRBV29-1 and TRBJ1-1, with 10 nucleotides matching TRBD1. The V and J ends lost 5 bases and 3 bases, in that order; junction bases with no gene match: 9. The V gene's germline CDR1 is SQVTM and CDR2 ANQGSEA. The CDR3 loop spans 15 amino acids. For the CDR3, the DNA is TGCAGCGTTACCGGGACAGGGGTAGGTTACACTGAAGCTTTCTTT. It translates to CSVTGTGVGYTEAFF. Variable domain in full (rest from reference TRBV29-1 and TRBJ1-1): SAVISQKPSRDICQRGTSLTIQCQVDSQVTMMFWYRQQPGQSLTLIATANQGSEATYESGFVIDKFPISRPNLTFSTLTVSNMSPEDSSIYLCSVTGTGVGYTEAFFGQGTRLTVV.

The chain has TRBV19 and TRBJ2-3; D gene unclear. The CDR3 sequence is 16 residues long. The germline gives CDR1 LNHDA, CDR2 SQIVND (reference sequence). Deletions cut 4 bases from V and 1 base from J, with 15 bases between. Here the CDR3 DNA reads TGTGCCAGTAGTACTCCCCCGTCATTAGGCACAGATACGCAGTATTTT. This sequence encodes CASSTPPSLGTDTQYF.

The V gene is TRBV6-5, the J gene TRBJ2-1, with a possible D match to TRBD1 (5 bases). Germline V gives CDR1 MNHEY, CDR2 SVGAGI. The CDR3 length is 15 residues. The V end was cut by 6 bases, the J end by 0 bases, with 12 bases between. CDR3 region: CASSPQVSSYNEQFF. The CDR3 nucleotides read TGTGCCAGCAGCCCACAGGTGAGCTCCTACAATGAGCAGTTCTTC.

DNA of the CDR3: TGTGCCAGCAGCTTAGGGACAGGGGGCTTTTCCGGGGAGCTGTTTTTT. It yields the protein CASSLGTGGFSGELFF. This chain joins TRBV7-8 and TRBJ2-2; 11 bases match TRBD1. Looked up from germline, CDR1 is SGHVS and CDR2 is FQNEAQ. This CDR3 is built from 16 residues. V lost 1 base, J lost 6 bases, and 4 bases stayed unmatched.

The chain links TRBV28 to TRBJ2-7, with TRBD1 matching over 8 bases. V lost 6 bases to trimming and J lost 0 bases; unmatched junction nucleotides: 10. Germline CDR1 MDHEN, CDR2 SYDVKM. This CDR3 is 16 amino acids long. DNA for the CDR3: TGTGCCAGCAGCCCAACCAGGGGGCTGGGCTCCTACGAGCAGTACTTC. Its translation: CASSPTRGLGSYEQYF. Full variable domain (remainder filled in from reference TRBV28 and TRBJ2-7): DVKVTQSSRYLVKRTGEKVFLECVQDMDHENMFWYRQDPGLGLRLIYFSYDVKMKEKGDIPEGYSVSREKKERFSLILESASTNQTSMYLCASSPTRGLGSYEQYFGPGTRLTVT.

This chain links TRBV9 with TRBJ2-5; TRBD1 matches at 9 bases. The V segment lost 3 bases and the J segment 2 bases; nucleotides outside the gene matches: 23. Per germline, CDR1 SGDLS and CDR2 YYNGEE. This CDR3 has 21 amino acids. The DNA of the CDR3 is TGTGCCAGCAGCGGACCCGGGACAGGGCGAATTGACCTGTCACCACAAGAGACCCAGTACTTC. Amino acid sequence: CASSGPGTGRIDLSPQETQYF.

This clone was seen only a few times. The chain uses TRBV6-6 and TRBJ1-1, with D hard to call. Trimming shortened V by 2 bases and J by 8 bases, and 6 bases separated the two germline ends. Germline values: CDR1 MNHNY, CDR2 SVGAGI (reference sequence). The CDR3 has 11 residues. The CDR3 region has the DNA TGTGCCAGCAGTTACACACAGGAAGCTTTCTTT. It is translated as CASSYTQEAFF.

The chain recombines TRBV4-3 with TRBJ2-1; 8 bases align to TRBD1. There are 15 residues in the CDR3. The germline gives CDR1 LGHNA, CDR2 YSLEER. V dropped 0 bases and J dropped 4; count of bases not matched to a gene: 2. CDR3 nucleotides: TGCGCCAGCAGCCAAGAGGGACAGGCGTACAATGAGCAGTTCTTC. The encoded protein is CASSQEGQAYNEQFF.

This clone occurred once. The CDR3 DNA reads as TGTGCCAGCAGCCAGGACAGGGGTACTGAAGCTTTCTTT. It yields the protein CASSQDRGTEAFF. The chain carries TRBV7-6 and TRBJ1-1; 9 bases match TRBD1. J was trimmed by 5 bases and V by 5 bases; bases with no gene match: 3. This CDR3 region has 13 residues. From germline, CDR1 is SGHVS and CDR2 FNYEAQ.